This T cell receptor (beta chain) was retrieved from a study of blood T cell repertoires in COVID-19. Study background: PBMCs, B-cell-depleted T cells, or T cells provided the cDNA or gDNA that made up the material.

Data came from immunoSEQ multiplex PCR; TCRdb stores just in-frame clones and leaves some out. The sample carries around 250,000 clones, roughly 84% recorded once. Germline V gene data show CDR1 as MNHEY and CDR2 as SMNVEV (reference sequence). The ends lost 1 base at V and 7 bases at J; junction bases unmatched: 9. CDR3 length: 15 amino acids. Either two negative PCRs, clearance, or symptom resolution qualified Cohort 3 donors as recovered. The gene calls are TRBV27 and TRBJ2-7; 8 positions match TRBD2. The sequenced sample was PBMCs or T cells enriched from blood (not recorded which). The TCR comes from a man between 50 and 59 years old who had recovered from COVID-19. The CDR3 DNA sequence: TGTGCCAGCAGTTTATTTCCGGGAGGGCCGAGGGAGCAGTACTTC. Its protein is CASSLFPGGPREQYF.